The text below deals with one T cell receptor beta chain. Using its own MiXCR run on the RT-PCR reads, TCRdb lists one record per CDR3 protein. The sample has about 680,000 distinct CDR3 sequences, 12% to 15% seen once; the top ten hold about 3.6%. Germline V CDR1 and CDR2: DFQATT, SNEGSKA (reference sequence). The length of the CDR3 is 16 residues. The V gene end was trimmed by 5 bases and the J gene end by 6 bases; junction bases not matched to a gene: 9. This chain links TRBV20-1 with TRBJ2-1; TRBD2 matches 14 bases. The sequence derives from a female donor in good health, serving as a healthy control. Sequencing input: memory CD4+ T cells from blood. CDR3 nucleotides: TGCAGTGCTGTGGGGACTAGCGGGAGAGGCGGCAATGAGCAGTTCTTC. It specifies CSAVGTSGRGGNEQFF.